This TCR beta chain appears in the sequencing data of a study of blood T cells in healthy people across ages. Findings of the study overall: Across the age range, TCR beta diversity per million T cells fell in a roughly linear way.

The germline V gene has CDR1 SNHLY and CDR2 FYNNEI. This CDR3 spans 16 amino acids. Trimming removed 0 bases at V and 1 base at J, with 10 bases between. This clonotype was counted once. Its specificity is not known. Every sample yielded at least 6.5 million isolated PBMCs. Sample-barcoded 5' priming and a J-beta primer mix drove a second PCR of about 6 to 12 cycles. All samples gave at least 2.5 million CDR3-containing paired-end reads. MiXCR was run by TCRdb on the 5' RACE reads, yielding one entry per CDR3 protein. The sample includes 660,000 or so distinct CDR3 sequences, about 53% of them seen just once.

The V call is TRBV2, the J call TRBJ1-5, with D unclear. The receptor was isolated from a man aged 55 to 70 in good health. The sample taken for sequencing was blood. CDR3 in amino acids: CASSEAGSGSNQPQHF. Here the CDR3 DNA reads TGTGCCAGCAGTGAAGCGGGGAGCGGGAGCAATCAGCCCCAGCATTTT.